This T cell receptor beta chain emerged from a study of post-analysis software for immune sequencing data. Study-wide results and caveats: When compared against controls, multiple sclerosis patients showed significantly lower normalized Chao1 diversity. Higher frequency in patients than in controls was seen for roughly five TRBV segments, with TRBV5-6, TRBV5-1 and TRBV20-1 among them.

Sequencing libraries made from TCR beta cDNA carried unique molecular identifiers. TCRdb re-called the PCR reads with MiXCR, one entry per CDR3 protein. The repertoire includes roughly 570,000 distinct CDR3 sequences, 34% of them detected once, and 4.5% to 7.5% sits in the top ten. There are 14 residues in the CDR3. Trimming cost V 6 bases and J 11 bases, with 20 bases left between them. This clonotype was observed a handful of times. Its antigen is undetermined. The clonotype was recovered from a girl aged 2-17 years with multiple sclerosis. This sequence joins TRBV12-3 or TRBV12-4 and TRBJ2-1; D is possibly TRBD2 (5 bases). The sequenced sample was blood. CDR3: CASSLAMEAAKQFF. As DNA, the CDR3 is TGTGCCAGCAGCCTAGCCATGGAGGCCGCCAAGCAGTTCTTC.